The source of this T cell receptor (beta chain) is a study of graft-versus-host responses after intestinal transplantation. Overall study: Those transplanted obtained multivisceral, liver-intestinal, or isolated intestinal grafts. Each recipient received anti-thymocyte globulin induction, then tacrolimus and steroids for about 3 years.

Concerning this clone itself: The antigen is unknown.

Findings and limits, study-wide: The recipient marrow held GvH clones, and some of them showed up first in ileum or blood.

Per the germline V gene, CDR1 is SGDLS and CDR2 is YYNGEE. The CDR3 spans 15 residues. The ends were cut back, 2 bases at V and 2 bases at J, with 13 bases in the middle. Repertoires were generated with immunoSEQ multiplex PCR, while TCRdb's copy carries only in-frame clones and drops some. The sample lists 80,000 to 100,000 clones; roughly four fifths were seen once. The TCR originated in a human donor who received an intestinal transplant. The sequencing used unstimulated CD8+ T cells sorted from spleen or lymph node cells, collected before intestinal transplant. The gene calls are TRBV9 and TRBJ1-2; D unclear. The CDR3, as DNA: TGTGCCAGCAGCGTTTGGAGAGACACCAACTATGGCTACACCTTC. Translating it yields CASSVWRDTNYGYTF.